This T cell receptor beta chain was sequenced in a study of cytomegalovirus exposure and HLA in healthy donors. PCR primers comprised 60 Vbeta and 13 Jbeta primers. Here immunoSEQ multiplex PCR was the method, and the copy in TCRdb shows in-frame clones only, minus some. The repertoire holds about 200,000 clones, with 75% to 80% as singletons. The sequencing input was PBMCs. The receptor comes from a male donor in good health and CMV-seronegative.

The CDR3 DNA sequence: TGTGCCAGCAGTGAAACGGCTAGCGGGGGCTACGAGCAGTACTTC. The encoded protein is CASSETASGGYEQYF. The rearrangement uses TRBV2 and TRBJ2-7, with TRBD2 matching 10 bases. The CDR3 totals 15 residues. In germline, CDR1 is SNHLY, CDR2 FYNNEI. V dropped 2 bases and J dropped 3; count of bases not matched to a gene: 4.